This TCR beta chain derives from a study of cytomegalovirus exposure and HLA in healthy donors. Study-wide results and caveats: Most TCR sequences showed up rarely, but some public TCRs showed up in many donors. The authors later found most CMV-associated TCR beta chains appeared HLA-restricted. DRB1 showed the most TCR associations and HLA-C the fewest in a later analysis, as rates varied by HLA locus.

About this clone itself: Its antigen is unidentified.

The V gene's germline CDR1 is SGDLS and CDR2 YYNGEE. The CDR3 is 17 residues long. V was clipped by 4 bases and J by 0 bases; unmatched bases: 11. It was with 60 Vbeta and 13 Jbeta primers that the PCR ran. TCRdb's table, derived via immunoSEQ multiplex PCR, lists solely in-frame clones and lacks some. This sample has approximately 110,000 clones; 67% occur once, and the top ten carry roughly 8.3%. The V call is TRBV9, the J call TRBJ2-3, with TRBD2 identical over 7 bases. The source of this sequence is a man between 18 and 29 years old in good health and CMV-seropositive. The sequencing input was PBMCs. CDR3 DNA: TGTGCCAGCAGCCCCCGAAGTCCGCGGGGGAGCACAGATACGCAGTATTTT. This sequence encodes CASSPRSPRGSTDTQYF.